Listed here are 20 T cell receptor beta chains from one sample, sequenced in a study of siplizumab effects on memory and regulatory T cells. Generated by immunoSEQ multiplex PCR, the TCRdb table keeps only in-frame clones and is missing some. The sample lists some 120,000 clones; approximately 94% were seen once. The sequenced material came from non-Treg CD4+ T cells sorted from blood. These receptors originate from a human donor in good health.

This chain links TRBV27 with TRBJ1-5, with a tentative D call TRBD1 (6 bases). Between the trimmed V and J ends, which lost 3 bases and 6 bases, there was a span of 9 bases. Germline V gives CDR1 MNHEY, CDR2 SMNVEV (reference sequence). CDR3 length equals 13 residues. This CDR3 reads CASSLDRGQPQHF. DNA for the CDR3: TGTGCCAGCAGTTTGGACAGAGGTCAGCCCCAGCATTTT.

The rearrangement uses TRBV27 and TRBJ1-4; 8 bases are a match to TRBD1. This CDR3 is 16 amino acids long. Germline trimming cut 4 bases from V and 4 bases from J; bases unmatched to any gene: 8. Germline CDR1 is MNHEY and CDR2 is SMNVEV (reference sequence). CDR3 protein: CASSWTGWIGNEKLFF. The CDR3 DNA reads TGTGCCAGCAGTTGGACAGGGTGGATCGGTAATGAAAAACTGTTTTTT.

V and J are TRBV5-1 and TRBJ1-1; D remains unclear. The CDR3 is 12 amino acids. CDR1 and CDR2 from the germline V gene are SGHRS and YFSETQ. Trimming stripped 5 bases from V and 5 bases from J, with 10 bases between. The CDR3 nucleotides are TGCGCCAGCAGATTAACGGGGACTGAAGCTTTCTTT. This encodes CASRLTGTEAFF.

V usage is TRBV7-2 and J usage is TRBJ1-1; 7 bases match TRBD1. The germline CDR1 and CDR2 sequences are SGHTA and FQGNSA. The ends lost 2 bases at V and 3 bases at J; junction bases unmatched: 3. The CDR3 is 14 residues long. CDR3: CASSLNRGDTEAFF. The CDR3 DNA reads as TGTGCCAGCAGCTTAAACAGGGGTGACACTGAAGCTTTCTTT.

The chain uses TRBV23-1 and TRBJ2-1; D is ambiguous. TRBV23-1 is recorded as an ORF, its role being uncertain. The CDR3 consists of 14 residues. V gave up 0 bases and J gave up 4 bases, with 7 bases separating them. The CDR3 is CASSQSIRYNEQFF. CDR3 in DNA: TGCGCCAGCAGTCAATCGATAAGGTACAATGAGCAGTTCTTC.

This chain connects TRBV11-2 to TRBJ2-7, with D unclear. The germline gives CDR1 SGHAT, CDR2 FQNNGV. The CDR3 extends over 15 amino acids. The ends were cut back, 7 bases at V and 4 bases at J, with 20 bases in the middle. The CDR3: CASTPPAASRYEQYF. In nucleotides, the CDR3 is TGTGCCAGCACCCCCCCCGCGGCCAGCAGATACGAGCAGTACTTC.

This rearrangement joins TRBV6-1 to TRBJ1-3; D ambiguous. Germline loops: CDR1 MNHNS, CDR2 SASEGT. The CDR3 is 15 amino acids. V lost 2 bases to trimming and J lost 0 bases, with 8 bases between them. CDR3 sequence reads: CASSESPNSGNTIYF. The CDR3 bases are TGTGCCAGCAGTGAATCCCCAAACTCTGGAAACACCATATATTTT.

V usage is TRBV7-8 and J usage is TRBJ2-4, with 8 bases lining up with TRBD1. Germline V gene data show CDR1 as SGHVS and CDR2 as FQNEAQ. V dropped 3 bases and J dropped 4; count of bases not matched to a gene: 2. The CDR3 length is 14 residues. CDR3 sequence (DNA): TGTGCCAGCAGCTTTGACAGGGGAAAAAACATTCAGTACTTC. Protein sequence: CASSFDRGKNIQYF.

This chain connects TRBV19 to TRBJ1-1, with D uncertain. The CDR3 covers 12 residues. V gave up 4 bases and J gave up 1 base, with 4 bases separating them. Germline CDR1 is LNHDA and CDR2 is SQIVND (reference sequence). CDR3 nucleotide sequence: TGTGCCAGTAGTAATAGGAACACTGAAGCTTTCTTT. It specifies CASSNRNTEAFF.

The rearrangement links TRBV6-5 to TRBJ1-1, with unresolved D. CDR1 MNHEY and CDR2 SVGAGI come from the germline V gene. The CDR3 totals 13 residues. V was trimmed by 5 bases and J by 3 bases, leaving 10 bases between them. CDR3 coding DNA: TGTGCCAGCAGTCCCCCCCCACACACTGAAGCTTTCTTT. Protein: CASSPPPHTEAFF.

The CDR3 here is CASSTGQGGSADTQYF. CDR3 DNA: TGTGCCAGTAGTACTGGACAGGGTGGTTCAGCAGATACGCAGTATTTT. V and J are TRBV19 and TRBJ2-3; 8 bases are shared with TRBD1. After removal of 4 bases from V and 4 bases from J, the junction contained 10 bases not matched to a gene. Germline CDR1 LNHDA, CDR2 SQIVND (reference sequence). This CDR3 contains 16 residues.

This chain uses TRBV9 with TRBJ2-7; TRBD2 aligns across 7 bases. Germline V gives CDR1 SGDLS, CDR2 YYNGEE. This CDR3 comprises 14 residues. Germline trimming cut 0 bases from V and 2 bases from J; bases unmatched to any gene: 2. The CDR3 coding sequence is TGTGCCAGCAGCGTAGTGAGCGGGACCTACGAGCAGTACTTC. Its protein product is CASSVVSGTYEQYF.

The V gene is TRBV18, the J gene TRBJ2-2; 7 bases line up with TRBD1. The germline V gene has CDR1 KGHSH and CDR2 LQKENI. With 4 bases clipped from V and 2 bases from J, the junction kept 1 base outside the gene matches. CDR3 length: 14 amino acids. The CDR3 DNA reads as TGTGCCAGCTCACGGGACAGCAACACCGGGGAGCTGTTTTTT. It translates to CASSRDSNTGELFF. The variable domain in full, with the rest retrieved from reference TRBV18 and TRBJ2-2, is NAGVMQNPRHLVRRRGQEARLRCSPMKGHSHVYWYRQLPEEGLKFMVYLQKENIIDESGMPKERFSAEFPKEGPSILRIQQVVRGDSAAYFCASSRDSNTGELFFGEGSRLTVL.

The V gene is TRBV7-9, the J gene TRBJ2-1, with D perhaps matching TRBD1 (6 bases). V shed 7 bases and J shed 0 bases, with 16 bases lying between them. Germline V gives CDR1 SEHNR, CDR2 FQNEAQ (reference sequence). The CDR3 runs to 16 residues. The CDR3 reads CASTEAGESSYNEQFF. For the CDR3, the DNA is TGTGCCAGCACCGAAGCAGGGGAGAGCTCCTACAATGAGCAGTTCTTC. Full variable domain (rest looked up from reference TRBV7-9 and TRBJ2-1): DTGVSQNPRHKITKRGQNVTFRCDPISEHNRLYWYRQTLGQGPEFLTYFQNEAQLEKSRLLSDRFSAERPKGSFSTLEIQRTEQGDSAMYLCASTEAGESSYNEQFFGPGTRLTVL.

This sequence joins TRBV7-2 and TRBJ2-7; TRBD1 matches 9 bases. This CDR3 region has 15 residues. Losses at the gene ends were 3 bases for V and 2 bases for J; bases not matched to a gene: 5. Germline V gene data show CDR1 as SGHTA and CDR2 as FQGNSA. The CDR3 reads CASSFGQGITYEQYF. As DNA, the CDR3 is TGTGCCAGCAGCTTCGGACAGGGGATTACCTACGAGCAGTACTTC.

J is TRBJ2-5 and V is TRBV6-1; 15 positions agree with TRBD2. CDR1 and CDR2 from the germline V gene are MNHNS and SASEGT. V dropped 4 bases and J dropped 7; count of bases not matched to a gene: 4. CDR3 length equals 15 residues. Here the CDR3 DNA reads TGTGCCAGCAGTGGGACTAGCGGGAGGGCGAGGACCCAGTACTTC. Translating it yields CASSGTSGRARTQYF.

The chain has TRBV29-1 and TRBJ1-2, with D unresolved. Germline CDR1 reads SQVTM; CDR2 reads ANQGSEA. The ends were cut back, 3 bases at V and 8 bases at J, with 16 bases in the middle. The CDR3 covers 13 residues. The CDR3: CSVESAELEGYTF. The CDR3 region has the DNA TGCAGCGTTGAGTCGGCCGAGCTGGAGGGCTACACCTTC.

The chain employs TRBV7-9 and TRBJ1-6; 9 bases fit TRBD1. V shed 3 bases and J 6 bases; nucleotides not matched to a gene: 3. Germline CDR1 reads SEHNR; CDR2 reads FQNEAQ (reference sequence). The CDR3 extends over 15 amino acids. The CDR3 region is CASSLTGGGNSPLHF. The CDR3 nucleotides are TGTGCCAGCAGCTTGACAGGGGGTGGTAATTCACCCCTCCACTTT.

The J gene is TRBJ2-1, the V gene TRBV30; 15 bases are shared with TRBD2. Germline values: CDR1 GTSNPN, CDR2 SVGIG (reference sequence). This CDR3 has 15 amino acids. V lost 4 bases, J lost 4 bases, and 2 bases stayed unmatched. The CDR3 nucleotides are TGTGCCTGGATCGGACTAGCGGGAGGGTACAATGAGCAGTTCTTC. This encodes CAWIGLAGGYNEQFF.

This chain uses TRBV11-3 with TRBJ1-1, with D possibly matching TRBD1 (5 bases). Germline lookup yields CDR1 SGHNT and CDR2 YENEEA. This CDR3 region has 15 residues. Trimming cost V 4 bases and J 10 bases, with 22 bases left between them. The CDR3 spells CASSSRSVGVALAFF. CDR3 in DNA: TGTGCCAGCAGCTCCCGTTCGGTGGGGGTGGCACTAGCTTTCTTT.